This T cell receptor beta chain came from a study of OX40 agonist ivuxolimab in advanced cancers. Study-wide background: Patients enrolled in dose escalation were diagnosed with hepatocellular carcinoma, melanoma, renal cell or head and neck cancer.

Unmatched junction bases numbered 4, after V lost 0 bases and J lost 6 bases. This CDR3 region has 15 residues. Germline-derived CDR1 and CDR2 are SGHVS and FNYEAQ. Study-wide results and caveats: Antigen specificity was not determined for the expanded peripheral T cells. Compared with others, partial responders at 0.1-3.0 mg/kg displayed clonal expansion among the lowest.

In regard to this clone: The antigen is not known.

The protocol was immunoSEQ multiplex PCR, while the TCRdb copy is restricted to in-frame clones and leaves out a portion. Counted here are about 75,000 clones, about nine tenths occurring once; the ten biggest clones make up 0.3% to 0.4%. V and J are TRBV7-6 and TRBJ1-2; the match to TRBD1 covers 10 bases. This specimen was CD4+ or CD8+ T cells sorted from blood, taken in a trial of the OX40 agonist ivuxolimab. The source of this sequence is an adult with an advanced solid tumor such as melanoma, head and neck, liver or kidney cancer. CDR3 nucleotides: TGTGCCAGCAGCTTAGCCCCCGGACAGGGGGATGGCTACACCTTC. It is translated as CASSLAPGQGDGYTF.